The next 5 T cell receptor beta chains were all read from a single sample in a study of CD8 T cells in Susac syndrome. With random hexamers, reverse transcription was performed on about 0.45 to 1 ug of RNA. TCRdb re-called the immunoSEQ multiplex PCR reads with MiXCR, one entry per CDR3 protein. Of hundreds of thousands of distinct CDR3 sequences listed, 93% are singletons. The sequenced material came from CD4+ T cells from PBMCs. The receptors stem from a human donor with multiple sclerosis.

This clonotype was seen once. The genes are TRBV6-1 and TRBJ2-5; no firm D call. Germline V gene sequence: CDR1 MNHNS, CDR2 SASEGT. The CDR3 is made up of 12 amino acids. With 4 bases removed from V and 7 bases from J, the gap between germline ends came to 10 bases. Here the CDR3 DNA reads TGTGCCAGCAGTGTCCGCGGCGGGACCCAGTACTTC. Translated, it gives CASSVRGGTQYF.

This clonotype was seen a single time. The rearrangement links TRBV12-3 or TRBV12-4 to TRBJ2-5; a possible D gene is TRBD1 (5 bases). CDR3 length: 14 amino acids. Trimming took off 7 bases at V and 4 bases at J, with 16 bases between the two ends. CDR3 bases: TGTGCCAGCATGGGGCAGCGCTGGGGAGAGACCCAGTACTTC. This sequence encodes CASMGQRWGETQYF.

The chain carries TRBV2 and TRBJ2-1; 9 bases map to TRBD2. This CDR3 comprises 14 residues. CDR1 is SNHLY and CDR2 is FYNNEI in the germline V gene. Losses at the gene ends were 6 bases for V and 8 bases for J; bases not matched to a gene: 8. DNA of the CDR3: TGTGCCAGCAGAGGGACTAGCCCTCTTGATGAGCAGTTCTTC. Protein sequence: CASRGTSPLDEQFF. The full variable domain, rest sourced from reference TRBV2 and TRBJ2-1, is EPEVTQTPSHQVTQMGQEVILRCVPISNHLYFYWYRQILGQKVEFLVSFYNNEISEKSEIFDDQFSVERPDGSNFTLKIRSTKLEDSAMYFCASRGTSPLDEQFFGPGTRLTVL.

This chain connects TRBV30 to TRBJ1-2; D gene uncertain. Trimming removed 0 bases from V and 8 bases from J, with 13 bases in between. Germline values: CDR1 GTSNPN, CDR2 SVGIG (reference sequence). The CDR3 spans 13 residues. The chain's CDR3 is CAWSVGHGLGYTF. CDR3 in DNA: TGTGCCTGGAGTGTAGGCCACGGTTTAGGCTACACCTTC.

V usage is TRBV27 and J usage is TRBJ1-1, with D perhaps TRBD1 (6 bases). CDR1 and CDR2 from the germline V gene are MNHEY and SMNVEV (reference sequence). This CDR3 comprises 14 residues. Trimming stripped 7 bases from V and 2 bases from J, with 14 bases between. The chain's CDR3 is CASKRDRRNTEAFF. CDR3 nucleotides: TGTGCCAGCAAACGCGACAGGAGAAACACTGAAGCTTTCTTT.